The clone carrying this T cell receptor (beta chain) was counted only a few times. Its specificity is not known. Ranging in age from roughly 6 to 100, the donors were healthy Caucasian individuals from Russia. The sample comes from a study of blood T cells in healthy people across ages. Findings and limits, study-wide: Bulk PBMC profiling left naive and antigen-experienced comparisons inconclusive.

Germline V gene data show CDR1 as LGHDT and CDR2 as YNNKEL (reference sequence). This CDR3 spans 13 amino acids. The ends lost 3 bases at V and 6 bases at J; junction bases unmatched: 4. Sample-barcoded 5' priming and a J-beta primer mix drove a second PCR of 7 to 11 cycles. TCRdb used MiXCR to reprocess the 5' RACE reads, holding one entry per CDR3 protein. The repertoire holds roughly 790,000 distinct CDR3 sequences, with roughly 41% as singletons. The rearrangement joins TRBV3-1 to TRBJ1-1, with 7 positions matching TRBD1. The origin of this receptor is an older woman in good health. Sequencing used blood. The CDR3 DNA is TGTGCCAGCAGCCAGTCCGGGACAGCTGAAGCTTTCTTT. Its protein is CASSQSGTAEAFF.